The clone carrying this T cell receptor (beta chain) was counted many times. What it recognizes is unknown. Time point here: healthy volunteer bleed at 6 weeks. Before extraction, the whole blood was not fractionated, and total RNA was taken from it. This entry belongs to a study of human T cells and chemical hapten exposure. Study overall: Small pooled library volume differences chiefly drove per-sample TCR yield variation. Findings and limits, study-wide: No alteration of TCRs above 1 in 1000 frequency was seen with DPC sensitization.

The length of the CDR3 is 16 residues. Germline V gene lookup returns CDR1 SGHVS and CDR2 FNYEAQ. V lost 5 bases, J lost 5 bases, and 8 bases stayed unmatched. Within the library, unique molecular identifiers were attached to each individual cDNA molecule. Original analysis: Sampled TCR counts reached a median of 95,638 per sample, with values ranging from about 23,224 to 700,000. TCRdb analysed the RACE reads with MiXCR anew, one entry per CDR3 protein. In this record, the V and J calls reflect TCRdb's handling and not the investigators' own analysis. The data show 30,000 to 40,000 distinct CDR3 sequences, around 5% seen once.

This TCR was sampled from a human donor in good health. Some clones in this sample may be carry-over from other donors' samples. The V and J genes are TRBV7-6 and TRBJ2-3, with 12 bases lining up with TRBD2. The sequencing input was whole blood. The CDR3 spells CASSLRTSGDKDTQYF. The CDR3 region has the DNA TGTGCCAGCAGCCTTCGGACTAGCGGGGACAAAGATACGCAGTATTTT.